The text below deals with one T cell receptor (beta chain). Its target is not known. The data derive from a study of post-analysis software for immune sequencing data. General study points: Versus controls, multiple sclerosis patients showed significantly lower diversity (normalized Chao1). Elevated frequency relative to controls characterized about 5 TRBV segments in patients, TRBV5-6, TRBV5-1 and TRBV20-1 among them.

Germline V CDR1 and CDR2: SGDLS, YYNGEE. There are 16 residues in the CDR3. V dropped 0 bases and J dropped 0 bases, with 13 bases sitting between them. Unique molecular identifiers had been added to the TCR beta cDNA libraries. T cells numbering about 0.95 to 10 million gave rise to a few hundred thousand cDNA molecules. MiXCR was run by TCRdb on the PCR reads, yielding one entry per CDR3 protein. The sample lists around 440,000 distinct CDR3 sequences, approximately 46% seen once, with about 12% in the top ten. The sequencing input was blood. The chain has TRBV9 and TRBJ2-7, with D unclear. This clonotype originated in a girl aged 10-17 years with multiple sclerosis. DNA for the CDR3: TGTGCCAGCAGCGTAGATAGTGTCGGATACTCCTACGAGCAGTACTTC. Residues: CASSVDSVGYSYEQYF.